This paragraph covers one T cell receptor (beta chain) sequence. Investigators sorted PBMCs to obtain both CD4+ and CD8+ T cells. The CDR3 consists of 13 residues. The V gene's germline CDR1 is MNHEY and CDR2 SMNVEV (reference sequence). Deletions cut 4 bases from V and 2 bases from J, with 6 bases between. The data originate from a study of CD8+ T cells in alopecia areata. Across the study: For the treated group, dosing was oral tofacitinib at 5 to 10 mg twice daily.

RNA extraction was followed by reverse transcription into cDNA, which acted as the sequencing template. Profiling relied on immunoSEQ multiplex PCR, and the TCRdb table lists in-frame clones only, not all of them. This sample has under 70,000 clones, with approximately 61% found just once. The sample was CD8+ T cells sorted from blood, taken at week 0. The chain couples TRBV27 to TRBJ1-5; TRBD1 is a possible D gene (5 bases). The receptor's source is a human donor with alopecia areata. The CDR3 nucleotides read TGTGCCAGCAGTTGGGGGGGCAATCAGCCCCAGCATTTT. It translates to CASSWGGNQPQHF.